A selection of T cell receptor beta chains follows, all from one sample in a study of response to subunit inactivated influenza vaccine. One entry per CDR3 protein results from TCRdb running MiXCR on the RT-PCR reads. The sample has 500,000 to 550,000 distinct CDR3 sequences; under 8.5% are singletons. The starting material was PBMCs from blood, obtained roughly 24 months after vaccination. These receptors all come from a man between 50 and 75 years old who received an inactivated influenza vaccine. CDR3s include the opening cysteine and the closing phenylalanine or tryptophan. D genes are given only for firm matches. Rows give clone size only sometimes, using once, few, many, or a class for an expanded clone.

v_call	clone_size	j_call	d_call	cdr3_nt	cdr3_aa
TRBV3-1	-	TRBJ1-5	-	TGTGCCAGCAGCCCAAATCAACCCAATCAGCCCCAGCATTTT	CASSPNQPNQPQHF
TRBV27	-	TRBJ1-4	TRBD1	TGTGCCAGCAGTTTATCGACAGGGGGCTTTGAAAAACTGTTTTTT	CASSLSTGGFEKLFF
TRBV12-3/TRBV12-4	many	TRBJ1-1	-	TGTGCCAGCATGGGGCTTGGGGGGACTGAAGCTTTCTTT	CASMGLGGTEAFF
TRBV4-1	-	TRBJ1-5	-	TGCGCCAGCAGCCCCAAGACAGATCAGCCCCAGCATTTT	CASSPKTDQPQHF
TRBV4-1	-	TRBJ2-1	TRBD1	TGCGCCAGCAGCCAGGGACAGGGGGTTTATAATGAGCAGTTCTTC	CASSQGQGVYNEQFF
TRBV5-1	few	TRBJ2-2	-	TGCGCCAGCAGCTTTAACCGGGGGTCCTTCGGGGAGCTGTTTTTT	CASSFNRGSFGELFF
TRBV24-1	-	TRBJ2-5	-	TGTGCCACCAGTGAGGGGTTCACCCAGTACTTC	CATSEGFTQYF
TRBV7-2	-	TRBJ1-6	TRBD1	TGTGCCAGCAGCTTAGCCCGGGACAGACTCCTTTCACCCCTCCACTTT	CASSLARDRLLSPLHF
TRBV7-3	-	TRBJ2-5	TRBD2	TGTGCCAGCAGCCCGACGGGCAGCGGGAGTCGAAGGGAGACCCAGTACTTC	CASSPTGSGSRRETQYF
TRBV7-2	few	TRBJ1-3	TRBD1	TGTGCCAGCAGCTTAGGTCGACAGGGTGGAAACACCATATATTTT	CASSLGRQGGNTIYF
TRBV29-1	-	TRBJ2-1	TRBD1	TGCAGCGCCCAGGTCGGGACAGGGACCTACAATGAGCAGTTCTTC	CSAQVGTGTYNEQFF
TRBV7-9	few	TRBJ1-2	-	TGTGCCAGCAGCTTAATCCCACAACTCGGGGCCGCGGGCTACACCTTC	CASSLIPQLGAAGYTF
TRBV14	few	TRBJ2-7	TRBD2	TGTGCCAGCAGCGAACTAGCGGGAGCCCTTTACGAGCAGTACTTC	CASSELAGALYEQYF
TRBV12-3/TRBV12-4	many	TRBJ1-2	TRBD1	TGTGCCAGCAGTTTAGGACCTCGAAAAGACAGGGATGATGGCTACACCTTC	CASSLGPRKDRDDGYTF
TRBV19	few	TRBJ1-4	TRBD1	TGTGCCACCCGACAGGGGACAAATGAAAAACTGTTTTTT	CATRQGTNEKLFF
TRBV9	many	TRBJ1-5	TRBD1	TGTGCCAGCAGCGTAGACAGTGGAACAGGGGGTCAGCCCCAGCATTTT	CASSVDSGTGGQPQHF
TRBV12-3/TRBV12-4	few	TRBJ2-3	-	TGTGCCAGCAGTCCGCTGTGGGATACGCAGTATTTT	CASSPLWDTQYF
TRBV29-1	-	TRBJ2-7	TRBD1	TGCAGCGTTGGCGGACAGGAGCTACGAGAGCAGTACTTC	CSVGGQELREQYF
TRBV7-2	-	TRBJ1-6	-	TGTGCCAGCAGCTACCGCCTGCCCTATTCACCCCTCCACTTT	CASSYRLPYSPLHF
TRBV30	-	TRBJ1-2	-	TGTGCCTTAGCCAGGGCCGGGGGCTACACCTTC	CALARAGGYTF
TRBV6-5	few	TRBJ2-7	-	TGTGCCAGCAGTAAGGGGGGTCGCGAGCAGTACTTC	CASSKGGREQYF
TRBV7-9	many	TRBJ2-7	TRBD1	TGTGCCAGCAGCTTACATACAGGGGTCTCCAACGAGCAGTACTTC	CASSLHTGVSNEQYF
TRBV6-2/TRBV6-3	-	TRBJ2-1	TRBD2	TGTGCCAGCACCTGGGAAGGCCTAGCGGGTAACGATGAGCAGTTCTTC	CASTWEGLAGNDEQFF
TRBV10-3	few	TRBJ1-5	-	TGTGCCATCAGTGAGTCGACAGGCCCGGGGCCCCAGCATTTT	CAISESTGPGPQHF
TRBV29-1	many	TRBJ1-1	TRBD1	TGCAGCGCCACACGGGACAGGGTAAACACTGAAGCTTTCTTT	CSATRDRVNTEAFF
TRBV7-8	-	TRBJ1-3	-	TGTGCCAGCAGCTTAGTTCCGGGATGGTCTGGAAACACCATATATTTT	CASSLVPGWSGNTIYF
TRBV5-1	-	TRBJ1-1	-	TGCGCCAGCAGCTTGGGTAGAGGTACGAACACTGAAGCTTTCTTT	CASSLGRGTNTEAFF
TRBV14	few	TRBJ1-1	-	TGTGCCAGCAGCCAATTCTCAGGGGCGCGGAGGACTGAAGCTTTCTTT	CASSQFSGARRTEAFF
TRBV5-1	many	TRBJ2-1	-	TGCGCCAGCCTAAAAGGAGACTACCTATTCAATGAGCAGTTCTTC	CASLKGDYLFNEQFF
TRBV4-3	few	TRBJ1-6	-	TGCGCCAGCAGCCAAGCCAGAAATAATTCACCCCTCCACTTT	CASSQARNNSPLHF
TRBV19	-	TRBJ2-3	-	TGTGCCAGTAGTATTCAGGGTGGAACAGATACGCAGTATTTT	CASSIQGGTDTQYF
TRBV3-1	-	TRBJ1-6	TRBD1	TGTGCCTGCAGCCAAGGCCGGGACAGCTCCTATAATTCACCCCTCCACTTT	CACSQGRDSSYNSPLHF
TRBV20-1	-	TRBJ1-1	TRBD1	TGCAGTGCTAGAGATCTCAAGGGACAGGGAACGAACACTGAAGCTTTCTTT	CSARDLKGQGTNTEAFF
TRBV20-1	few	TRBJ2-5	-	TGCTGTGCTAGACCTTTACGGCAGGGGGGCCACCAGACCCAGTACTTC	CCARPLRQGGHQTQYF
TRBV7-2	-	TRBJ1-5	-	TGTGCCAGCAGCTACACCGACAGGCTAGATCAGCCCCAGCATTTT	CASSYTDRLDQPQHF
TRBV18	few	TRBJ1-4	-	TGTGCCAGCACTACCTTGGGGCGGGAAACTAATGAAAAACTGTTTTTT	CASTTLGRETNEKLFF
TRBV15	-	TRBJ2-7	-	TGTGCCACCAGCAGCTTCGCGGCGAGCTCCTACGAGCAGTACTTC	CATSSFAASSYEQYF
TRBV7-8	-	TRBJ1-3	-	TGTGCCAGCGGTTTTTCTCTTGGTGGAAACACCATATATTTT	CASGFSLGGNTIYF
TRBV7-2	few	TRBJ2-7	-	TGTGCCAGCAGCTTAGCGGCGGACCAAACCTACGAGCAGTACTTC	CASSLAADQTYEQYF
TRBV20-1	few	TRBJ1-1	-	TGCAGTGCTAGTGAGACGGCGGACGGGACCACTGAAGCTTTCTTT	CSASETADGTTEAFF
TRBV10-3	few	TRBJ2-4	TRBD2	TGTGCCATCAGTGACGGGGGGAACATTCAGTACTTC	CAISDGGNIQYF
TRBV5-1	few	TRBJ2-2	-	TGCGCCAGCAGCTTGGTTCAAGCGAACACCGGGGAGCTGTTTTTT	CASSLVQANTGELFF
TRBV10-3	-	TRBJ2-4	TRBD1	TGTGCCATCAGTGAGGGGGACAGGGGGCTTGACAAAAACATTCAGTACTTC	CAISEGDRGLDKNIQYF
TRBV7-2	-	TRBJ2-7	-	TGTGCCAGCAGCTGGGGTGCTGAGGAGAGCGAGCAGTACTTC	CASSWGAEESEQYF
TRBV25-1	few	TRBJ2-7	TRBD2	TGTGCCAGCAGTTTAAGCGGGAGGGCCGGAGAGCAGTACTTC	CASSLSGRAGEQYF
TRBV6-1	many	TRBJ2-7	-	TGTGCCACCCTCTCCGGGAGAAGCTACGAGCAGTACTTC	CATLSGRSYEQYF
TRBV6-1	-	TRBJ2-1	-	TGTGCCAGTGGAGGGAGCGCCTACAATGAGCAGTTCTTC	CASGGSAYNEQFF
TRBV14	few	TRBJ1-3	-	TGTGCCAGCAGCCAGGGGACAAGAAACACCATATATTTT	CASSQGTRNTIYF
TRBV4-3	few	TRBJ1-4	-	TGCGCCAGCAGCCAAGGACATGCAACTAATGAAAAACTGTTTTTT	CASSQGHATNEKLFF
TRBV10-3	-	TRBJ2-3	-	TGTGCCATCAGTGAGTCAGCGGCGGATAGCACAGATACGCAGTATTTT	CAISESAADSTDTQYF
TRBV3-1	few	TRBJ1-2	-	TGTGCCAGCAGCCTGGACGGGACGTATGGCTACACCTTC	CASSLDGTYGYTF
TRBV7-9	few	TRBJ2-3	-	TGTGCCAGCAGCTTCGGACTGACAGCCGGCACAGATACGCAGTATTTT	CASSFGLTAGTDTQYF
TRBV7-8	-	TRBJ1-1	-	TGTGCCAGCAGCTTAGCGGAGGGTACGAACACTGAAGCTTTCTTT	CASSLAEGTNTEAFF
TRBV3-1	-	TRBJ2-2	TRBD1	TGTGCCTCCTGCCAAGCCCCGGGACAGGGAAACACCGGGGAGCTGTTTTTT	CASCQAPGQGNTGELFF
TRBV9	-	TRBJ2-2	TRBD1	TGTGCCAGCAGCGTAGGACAGGGGGCTACCGGGGAGCTGTTTTTT	CASSVGQGATGELFF